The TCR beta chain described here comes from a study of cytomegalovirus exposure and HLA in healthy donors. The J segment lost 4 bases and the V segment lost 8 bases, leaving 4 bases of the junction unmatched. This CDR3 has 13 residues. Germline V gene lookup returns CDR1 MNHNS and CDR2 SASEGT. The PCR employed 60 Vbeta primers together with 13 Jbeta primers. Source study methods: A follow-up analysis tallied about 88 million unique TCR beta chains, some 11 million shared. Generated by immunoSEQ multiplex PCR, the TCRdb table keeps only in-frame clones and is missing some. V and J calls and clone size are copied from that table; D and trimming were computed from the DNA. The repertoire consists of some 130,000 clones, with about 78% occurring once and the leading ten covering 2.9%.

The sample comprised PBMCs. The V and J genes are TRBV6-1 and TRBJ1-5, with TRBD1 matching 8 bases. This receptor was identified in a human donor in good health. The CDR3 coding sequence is TGTGCCAGCCAGGACAGGGAAAATCAGCCCCAGCATTTT. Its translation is CASQDRENQPQHF.